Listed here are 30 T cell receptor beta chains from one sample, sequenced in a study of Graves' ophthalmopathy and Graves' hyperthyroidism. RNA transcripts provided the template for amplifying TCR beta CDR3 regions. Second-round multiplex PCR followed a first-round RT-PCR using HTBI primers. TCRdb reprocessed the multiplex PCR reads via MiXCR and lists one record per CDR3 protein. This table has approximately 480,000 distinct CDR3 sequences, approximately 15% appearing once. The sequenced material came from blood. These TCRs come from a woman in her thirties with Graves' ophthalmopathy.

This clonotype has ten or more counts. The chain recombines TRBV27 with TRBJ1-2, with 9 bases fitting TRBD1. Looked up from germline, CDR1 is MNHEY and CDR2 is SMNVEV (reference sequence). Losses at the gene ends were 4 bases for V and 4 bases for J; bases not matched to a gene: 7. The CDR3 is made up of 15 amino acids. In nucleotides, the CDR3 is TGTGCCAGCAGTTCCGGACAGGGGCTACCCTATGGCTACACCTTC. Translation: CASSSGQGLPYGYTF.

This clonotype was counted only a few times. In DNA, the CDR3 is TGCGCCAGCAGCCCGCCAGATGAAGGGGGCTACACCTTC. Protein sequence: CASSPPDEGGYTF. The chain employs TRBV4-1 and TRBJ1-2; D remains unclear. The CDR3 extends over 13 amino acids. CDR1 and CDR2 from the germline V gene are MGHRA and YSYEKL. V was pared by 4 bases and J by 8 bases, with 14 bases between.

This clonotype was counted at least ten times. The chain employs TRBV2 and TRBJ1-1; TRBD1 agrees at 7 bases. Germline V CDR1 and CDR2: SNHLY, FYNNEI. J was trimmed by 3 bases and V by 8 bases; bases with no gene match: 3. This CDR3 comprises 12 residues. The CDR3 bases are TGTGCCAGCCAAGACAGGGACACTGAAGCTTTCTTT. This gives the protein CASQDRDTEAFF.

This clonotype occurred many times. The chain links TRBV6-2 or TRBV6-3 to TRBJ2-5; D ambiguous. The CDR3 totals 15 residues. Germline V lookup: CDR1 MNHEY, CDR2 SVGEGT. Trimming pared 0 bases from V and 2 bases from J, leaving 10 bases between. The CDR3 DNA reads TGTGCCAGCAGTTACTCAAAGACGGCGCAAGAGACCCAGTACTTC. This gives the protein CASSYSKTAQETQYF.

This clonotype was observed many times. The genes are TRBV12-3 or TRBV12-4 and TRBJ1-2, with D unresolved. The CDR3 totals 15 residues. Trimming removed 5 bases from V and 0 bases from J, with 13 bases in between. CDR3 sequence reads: CASSPGPVANYGYTF. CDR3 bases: TGTGCCAGCAGTCCCGGGCCCGTAGCTAACTATGGCTACACCTTC.

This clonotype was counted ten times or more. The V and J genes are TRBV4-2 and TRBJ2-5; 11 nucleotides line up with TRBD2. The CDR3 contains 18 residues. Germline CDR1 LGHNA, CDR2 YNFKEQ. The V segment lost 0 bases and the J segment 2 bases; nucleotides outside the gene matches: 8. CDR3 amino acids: CASSQDLLAGAHQETQYF. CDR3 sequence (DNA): TGTGCCAGCAGCCAAGATTTACTAGCGGGGGCCCATCAAGAGACCCAGTACTTC.

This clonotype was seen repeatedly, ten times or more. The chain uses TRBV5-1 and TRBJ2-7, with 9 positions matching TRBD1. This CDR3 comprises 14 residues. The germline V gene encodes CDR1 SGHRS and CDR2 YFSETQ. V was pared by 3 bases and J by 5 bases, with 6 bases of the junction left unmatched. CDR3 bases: TGCGCCAGCAGCTCCCGGGACAGGGTTAACGAGCAGTACTTC. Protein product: CASSSRDRVNEQYF.

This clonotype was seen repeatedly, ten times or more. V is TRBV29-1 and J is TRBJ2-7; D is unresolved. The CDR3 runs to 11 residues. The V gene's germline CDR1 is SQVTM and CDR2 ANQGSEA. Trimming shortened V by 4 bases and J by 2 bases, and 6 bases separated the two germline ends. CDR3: CSVGDAYEQYF. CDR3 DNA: TGCAGCGTTGGGGATGCCTACGAGCAGTACTTC.

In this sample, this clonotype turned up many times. This CDR3 reads CAISESTETQYF. CDR3 sequence (DNA): TGTGCCATCAGTGAGTCGACAGAGACCCAGTACTTC. The chain has TRBV10-3 and TRBJ2-5; D gene unclear. Germline lookup yields CDR1 ENHRY and CDR2 SYGVKD. The CDR3 contains 12 residues. V was trimmed by 0 bases and J by 4 bases, leaving 3 bases between them.

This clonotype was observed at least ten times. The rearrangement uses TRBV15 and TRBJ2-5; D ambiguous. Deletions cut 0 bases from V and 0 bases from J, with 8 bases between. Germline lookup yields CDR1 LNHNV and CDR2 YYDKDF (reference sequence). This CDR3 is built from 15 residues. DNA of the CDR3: TGTGCCACCAGCAGAGATCTAGGGCACCAAGAGACCCAGTACTTC. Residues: CATSRDLGHQETQYF.

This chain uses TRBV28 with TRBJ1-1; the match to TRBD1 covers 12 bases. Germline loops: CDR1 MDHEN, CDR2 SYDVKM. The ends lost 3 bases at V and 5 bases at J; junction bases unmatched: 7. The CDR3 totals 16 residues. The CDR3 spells CASSFGTGGAGTEAFF. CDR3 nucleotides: TGTGCCAGCAGTTTCGGGACAGGGGGCGCGGGAACTGAAGCTTTCTTT.

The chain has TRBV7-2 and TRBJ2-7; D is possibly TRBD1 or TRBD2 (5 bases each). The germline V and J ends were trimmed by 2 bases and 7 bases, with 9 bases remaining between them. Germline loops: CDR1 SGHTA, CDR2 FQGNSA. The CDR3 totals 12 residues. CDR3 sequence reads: CASSLIWGEQYF. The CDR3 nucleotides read TGTGCCAGCAGCTTAATCTGGGGGGAGCAGTACTTC.

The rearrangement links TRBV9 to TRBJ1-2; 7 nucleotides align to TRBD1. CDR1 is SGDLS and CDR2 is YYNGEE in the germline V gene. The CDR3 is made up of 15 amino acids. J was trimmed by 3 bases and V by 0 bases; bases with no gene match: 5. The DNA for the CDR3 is TGTGCCAGCAGCGTAGAGGCCAGGGGGGACTATGGCTACACCTTC. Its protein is CASSVEARGDYGYTF.

The CDR3 protein is CASSYSIAGETQYF. The CDR3 DNA reads as TGTGCCAGCAGTTACTCGATTGCAGGAGAGACCCAGTACTTC. The genes are TRBV6-5 and TRBJ2-5; D not resolved. V was pared by 0 bases and J by 4 bases, with 9 bases between. Germline V gene sequence: CDR1 MNHEY, CDR2 SVGAGI. CDR3 length equals 14 residues.

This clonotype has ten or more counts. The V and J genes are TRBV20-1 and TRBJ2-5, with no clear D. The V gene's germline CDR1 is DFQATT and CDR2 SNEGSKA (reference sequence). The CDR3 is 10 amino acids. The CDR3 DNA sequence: TGCAGCGCCGTCGCGAGAATACCGTACTTC. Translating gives CSAVARIPYF.

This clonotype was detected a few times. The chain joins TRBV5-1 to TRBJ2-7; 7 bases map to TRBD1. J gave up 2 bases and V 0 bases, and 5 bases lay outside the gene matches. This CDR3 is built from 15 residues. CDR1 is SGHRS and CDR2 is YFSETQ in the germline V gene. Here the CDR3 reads CASSLDRGAAYEQYF. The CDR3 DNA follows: TGCGCCAGCAGCTTGGACAGGGGAGCAGCCTACGAGCAGTACTTC.

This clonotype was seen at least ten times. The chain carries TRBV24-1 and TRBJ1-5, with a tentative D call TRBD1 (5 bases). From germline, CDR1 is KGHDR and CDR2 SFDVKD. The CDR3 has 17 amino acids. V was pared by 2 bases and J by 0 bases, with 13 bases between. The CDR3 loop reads CATSDSKGTYSNQPQHF. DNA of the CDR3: TGTGCCACCAGTGATTCTAAAGGGACCTATAGCAATCAGCCCCAGCATTTT.

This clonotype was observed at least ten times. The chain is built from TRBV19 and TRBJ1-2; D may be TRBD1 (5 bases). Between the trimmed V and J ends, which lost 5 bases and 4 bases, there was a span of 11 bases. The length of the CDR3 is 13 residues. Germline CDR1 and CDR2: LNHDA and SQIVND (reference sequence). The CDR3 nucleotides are TGTGCCAGTAGTCATCGGGACGGCTATGGCTACACCTTC. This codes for CASSHRDGYGYTF.

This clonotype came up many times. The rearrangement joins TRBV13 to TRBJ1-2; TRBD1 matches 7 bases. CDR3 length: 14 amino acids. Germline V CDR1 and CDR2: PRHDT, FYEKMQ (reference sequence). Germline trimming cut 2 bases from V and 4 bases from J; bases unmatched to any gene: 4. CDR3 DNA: TGTGCCAGCAGCTTATTAAGGGACAGCTATGGCTACACCTTC. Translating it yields CASSLLRDSYGYTF. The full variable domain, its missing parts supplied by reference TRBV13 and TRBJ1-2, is AAGVIQSPRHLIKEKRETATLKCYPIPRHDTVYWYQQGPGQDPQFLISFYEKMQSDKGSIPDRFSAQQFSDYHSELNMSSLELGDSALYFCASSLLRDSYGYTFGSGTRLTVV.

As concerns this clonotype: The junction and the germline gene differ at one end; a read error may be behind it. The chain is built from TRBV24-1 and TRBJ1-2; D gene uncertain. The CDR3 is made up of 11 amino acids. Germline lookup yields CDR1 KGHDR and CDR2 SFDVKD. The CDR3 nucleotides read TGTTCCACCAGTGATTCTTACGGCTACACCTTC. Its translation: CSTSDSYGYTF.

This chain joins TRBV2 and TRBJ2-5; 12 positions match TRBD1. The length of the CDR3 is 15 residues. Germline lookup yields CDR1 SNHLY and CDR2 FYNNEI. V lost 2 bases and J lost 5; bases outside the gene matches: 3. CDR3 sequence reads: CASSERDRGLETQYF. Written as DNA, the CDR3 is TGTGCCAGCAGTGAACGGGACAGGGGGCTGGAGACCCAGTACTTC.

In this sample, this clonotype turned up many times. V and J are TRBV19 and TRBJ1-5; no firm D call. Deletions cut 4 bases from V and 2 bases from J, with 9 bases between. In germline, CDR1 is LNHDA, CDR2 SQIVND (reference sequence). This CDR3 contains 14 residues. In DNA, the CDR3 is TGTGCCAGTAGTACCAGACATGGCAATCAGCCCCAGCATTTT. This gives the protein CASSTRHGNQPQHF.

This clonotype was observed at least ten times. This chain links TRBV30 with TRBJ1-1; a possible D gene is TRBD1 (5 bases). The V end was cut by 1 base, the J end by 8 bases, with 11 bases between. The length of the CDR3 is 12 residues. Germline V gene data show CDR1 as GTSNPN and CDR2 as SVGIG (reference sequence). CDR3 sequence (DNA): TGTGCCTGGAGTGAAGAGGGGATCGAAGCTTTCTTT. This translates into CAWSEEGIEAFF.

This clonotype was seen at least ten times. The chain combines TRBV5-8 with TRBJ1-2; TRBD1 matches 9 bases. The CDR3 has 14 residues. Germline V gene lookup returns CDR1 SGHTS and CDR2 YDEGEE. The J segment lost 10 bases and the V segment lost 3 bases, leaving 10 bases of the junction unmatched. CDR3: CASSWPGQGHLYTF. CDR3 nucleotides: TGTGCCAGCAGCTGGCCGGGACAGGGACACCTCTACACCTTC.

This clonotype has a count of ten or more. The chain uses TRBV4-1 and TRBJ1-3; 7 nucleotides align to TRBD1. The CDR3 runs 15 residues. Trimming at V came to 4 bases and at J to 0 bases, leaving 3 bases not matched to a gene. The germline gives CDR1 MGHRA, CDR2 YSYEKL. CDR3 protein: CASSPRQGSGNTIYF. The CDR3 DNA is TGCGCCAGCAGCCCCAGACAGGGCTCTGGAAACACCATATATTTT.

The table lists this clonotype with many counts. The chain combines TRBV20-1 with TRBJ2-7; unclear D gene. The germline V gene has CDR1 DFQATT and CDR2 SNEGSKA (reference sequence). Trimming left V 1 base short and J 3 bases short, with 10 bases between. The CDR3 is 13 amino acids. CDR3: CSARVPTFYEQYF. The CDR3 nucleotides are TGCAGTGCTAGAGTTCCGACGTTCTACGAGCAGTACTTC.

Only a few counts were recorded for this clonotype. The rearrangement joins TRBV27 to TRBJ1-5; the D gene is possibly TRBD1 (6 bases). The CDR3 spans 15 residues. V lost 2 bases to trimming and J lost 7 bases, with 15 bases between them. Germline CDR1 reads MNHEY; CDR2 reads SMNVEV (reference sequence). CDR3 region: CASSLGQGTSQPQHF. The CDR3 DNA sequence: TGTGCCAGCAGTTTAGGGCAGGGGACGAGCCAGCCCCAGCATTTT.

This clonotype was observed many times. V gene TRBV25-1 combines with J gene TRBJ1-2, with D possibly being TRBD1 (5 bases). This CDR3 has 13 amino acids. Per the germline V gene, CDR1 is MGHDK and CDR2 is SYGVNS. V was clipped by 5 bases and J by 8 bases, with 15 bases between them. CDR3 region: CASSTGLLGGYTF. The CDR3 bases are TGTGCCAGCAGTACGGGACTGTTGGGGGGCTACACCTTC.

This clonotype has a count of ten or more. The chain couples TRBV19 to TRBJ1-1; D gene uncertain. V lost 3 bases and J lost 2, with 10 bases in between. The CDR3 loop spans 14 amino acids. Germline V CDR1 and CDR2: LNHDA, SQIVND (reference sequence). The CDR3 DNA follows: TGTGCCAGTAGTATTTCCAGAGCTAACACTGAAGCTTTCTTT. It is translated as CASSISRANTEAFF.

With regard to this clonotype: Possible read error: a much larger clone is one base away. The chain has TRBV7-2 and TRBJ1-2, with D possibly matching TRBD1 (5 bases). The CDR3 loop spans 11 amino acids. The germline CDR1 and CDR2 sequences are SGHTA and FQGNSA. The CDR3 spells CAGRVSLGYTF. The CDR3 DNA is TGTGCCGGCAGGGTCTCTCTCGGCTACACCTTC.